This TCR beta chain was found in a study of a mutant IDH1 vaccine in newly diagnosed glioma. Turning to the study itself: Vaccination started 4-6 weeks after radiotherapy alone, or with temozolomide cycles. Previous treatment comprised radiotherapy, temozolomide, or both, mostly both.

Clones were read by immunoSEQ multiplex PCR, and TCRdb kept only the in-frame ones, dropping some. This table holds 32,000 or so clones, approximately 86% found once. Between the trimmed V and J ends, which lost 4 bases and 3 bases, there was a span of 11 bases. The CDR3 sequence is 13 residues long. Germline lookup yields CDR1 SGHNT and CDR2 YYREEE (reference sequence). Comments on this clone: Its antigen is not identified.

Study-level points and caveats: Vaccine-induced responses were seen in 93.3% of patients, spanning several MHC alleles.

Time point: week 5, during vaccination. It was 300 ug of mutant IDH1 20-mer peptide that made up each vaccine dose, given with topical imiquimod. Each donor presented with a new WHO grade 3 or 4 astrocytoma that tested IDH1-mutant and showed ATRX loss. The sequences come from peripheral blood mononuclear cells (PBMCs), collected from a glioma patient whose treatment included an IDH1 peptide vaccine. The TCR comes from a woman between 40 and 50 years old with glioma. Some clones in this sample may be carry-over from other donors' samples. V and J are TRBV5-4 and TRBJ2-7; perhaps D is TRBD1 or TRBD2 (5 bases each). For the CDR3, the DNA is TGTGCCAGCAGCCTCGGTGGGGGCTACGAGCAGTACTTC. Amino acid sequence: CASSLGGGYEQYF.